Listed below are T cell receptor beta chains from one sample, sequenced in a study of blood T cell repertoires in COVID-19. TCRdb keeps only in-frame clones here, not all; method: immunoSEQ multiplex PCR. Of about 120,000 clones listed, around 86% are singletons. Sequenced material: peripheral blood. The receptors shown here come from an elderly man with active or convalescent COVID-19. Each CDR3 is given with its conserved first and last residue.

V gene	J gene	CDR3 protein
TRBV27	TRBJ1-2	CASSLSRGRGNWYGYTF
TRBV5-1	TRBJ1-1	CASSRDTEAFF
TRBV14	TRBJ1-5	CASSQSSQGQPQHF
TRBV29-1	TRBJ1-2	CSVYLRNPFYGYTF
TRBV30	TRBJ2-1	CAWNPRGLFGDEQFF
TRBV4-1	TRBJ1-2	CASSQEGGRGGIYGYTF
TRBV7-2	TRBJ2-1	CASSLSTRGDEQFF
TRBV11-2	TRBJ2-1	CASSLEPSGNEQFF
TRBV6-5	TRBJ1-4	CASNNGGATEKLFF
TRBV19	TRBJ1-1	CASSIDSGMGAFF
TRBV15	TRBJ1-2	CATSREGGTLGYTF
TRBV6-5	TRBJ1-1	CASSSGYEAFF
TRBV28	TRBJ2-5	CASSPPDSPGRETQYF
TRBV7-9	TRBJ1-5	CASSSHRGGYSNQPQHF
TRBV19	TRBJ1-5	CASSITGVGQPQHF
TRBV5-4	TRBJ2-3	CASSGVASGNTDTQYF
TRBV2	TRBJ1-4	CASQGYEKLFF
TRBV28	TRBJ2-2	CASSLLVLGLGDTGELFF
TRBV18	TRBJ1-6	CASSPSVLSLEGSPLHF
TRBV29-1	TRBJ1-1	CSVEAGTGGTWNTEAFF
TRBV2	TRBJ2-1	CASSTAGGRINEQFF
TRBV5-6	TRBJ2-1	CASSLYQGSYNEQFF
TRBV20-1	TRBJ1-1	CSASPDRYTEAFF
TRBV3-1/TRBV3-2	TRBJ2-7	CASSLSRQPGYEQYF
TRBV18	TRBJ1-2	CASSPNEYGYTF
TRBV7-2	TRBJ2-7	CASSLREGREQYF
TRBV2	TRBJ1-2	CASTVAGYGYTF
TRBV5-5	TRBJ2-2	CASRFMNTGELFF
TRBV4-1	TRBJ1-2	CASSQVRGQGSYGYTF
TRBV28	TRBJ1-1	CASSHRPGVRRTEAFF
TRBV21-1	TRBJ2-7	CASSKKPSRTSGKTYEQYF
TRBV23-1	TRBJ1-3	CASSHRTGAGNTIYF
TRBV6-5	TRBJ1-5	CASSWTQTRNQPQHF
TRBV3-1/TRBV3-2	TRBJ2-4	CASSQAGGQNIQYF
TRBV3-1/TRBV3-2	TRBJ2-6	CASSQGGGANVLTF
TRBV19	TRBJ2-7	CASSISGTEGYEQYF
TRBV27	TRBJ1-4	CASSNNRDRGWANEKLFF
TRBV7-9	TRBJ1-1	CASTGQGKMNTEAFF
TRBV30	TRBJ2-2	CAWSKATRSTGELFF
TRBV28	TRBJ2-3	CASSAGGTDTQYF
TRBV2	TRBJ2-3	CASSPRLALVSDTQYF